The rows below give T cell receptor beta chains drawn from one sample of a study of T cell repertoires in cytomegalovirus infection. TCRdb analysed the reads with MiXCR anew, one entry per CDR3 protein. The sample records some 680,000 distinct CDR3 sequences, roughly a third being singletons. Sequencing was performed on PBMCs. These receptors originate from a human donor in good health (CMV status not recorded). Some clones in this sample may be carry-over from other donors' samples. Both conserved end residues are part of each CDR3. Fields, in order: CDR3 length, D gene, V gene, clone size, J gene, CDR3 protein, CDR3 DNA. The D gene is left open where the match is weak. The size field is filled for only some rows; it gives once, few, many or a size class.

length: 15; D: .; V: TRBV10-3; size: .; J: TRBJ2-7; CDR3: CAISDGPELTYEQYF; DNA: TGTGCCATCAGTGATGGCCCCGAACTCACCTACGAGCAGTACTTC
length: 14; D: TRBD1; V: TRBV5-6; size: .; J: TRBJ2-5; CDR3: CASSWTGLQETQYF; DNA: TGTGCCAGCAGCTGGACAGGGCTCCAAGAGACCCAGTACTTC
length: 15; D: TRBD1; V: TRBV11-1; size: .; J: TRBJ1-5; CDR3: CASSKTGNSNQPQHF; DNA: TGTGCCAGCAGCAAGACAGGGAATAGCAATCAGCCCCAGCATTTT
length: 13; D: .; V: TRBV12-5; size: .; J: TRBJ1-1; CDR3: CASGPEPNTEAFF; DNA: TGTGCTAGTGGACCAGAACCGAACACTGAAGCTTTCTTT
length: 16; D: TRBD2; V: TRBV7-6; size: few; J: TRBJ2-1; CDR3: CASSQRDSGTYNEQFF; DNA: TGTGCCAGCAGCCAGCGGGATAGCGGGACTTACAATGAGCAGTTCTTC
length: 13; D: .; V: TRBV19; size: few; J: TRBJ2-7; CDR3: CASSSRGFYEQYF; DNA: TGTGCCAGTAGTTCCAGGGGATTCTACGAGCAGTACTTC
length: 13; D: .; V: TRBV2; size: .; J: TRBJ1-1; CDR3: CASIGPLRTEAFF; DNA: TGTGCCAGCATAGGTCCGCTGCGCACTGAAGCTTTCTTT
length: 19; D: TRBD1; V: TRBV6-6; size: .; J: TRBJ1-3; CDR3: CASSYAPRDRGMEGNTIYF; DNA: TGTGCCAGCAGTTACGCCCCTCGGGACAGGGGGATGGAGGGAAACACCATATATTTT
length: 22; D: .; V: TRBV28; size: .; J: TRBJ2-4; CDR3: CASSSPQVRQRVSGRAKNIQYF; DNA: TGTGCCAGCAGTTCACCCCAAGTTCGTCAGAGGGTTAGCGGCAGAGCCAAAAACATTCAGTACTTC
length: 16; D: TRBD2; V: TRBV11-2; size: few; J: TRBJ2-1; CDR3: CASSLVTSGIGNEQFF; DNA: TGTGCCAGCAGCTTAGTTACTAGCGGGATTGGCAATGAGCAGTTCTTC
length: 15; D: .; V: TRBV4-1; size: few; J: TRBJ1-3; CDR3: CASSQAWGSENTIYF; DNA: TGCGCCAGCAGCCAAGCTTGGGGGTCGGAAAACACCATATATTTT
length: 13; D: .; V: TRBV19; size: few; J: TRBJ2-1; CDR3: CASSISVGTEQFF; DNA: TGTGCCAGTAGTATATCTGTGGGGACTGAGCAGTTCTTC
length: 14; D: .; V: TRBV28; size: many; J: TRBJ2-3; CDR3: CASSFLGGADTQYF; DNA: TGTGCCAGCAGTTTCTTAGGGGGAGCAGATACGCAGTATTTT
length: 15; D: .; V: TRBV7-8; size: many; J: TRBJ1-1; CDR3: CASSLGSIMNTEAFF; DNA: TGTGCCAGCAGCTTAGGATCGATCATGAACACTGAAGCTTTCTTT
length: 13; D: .; V: TRBV7-2; size: .; J: TRBJ2-2; CDR3: CASSLVTSGELFF; DNA: TGTGCCAGCAGCTTAGTCACTTCCGGGGAGCTGTTTTTT
length: 15; D: .; V: TRBV11-1; size: few; J: TRBJ2-4; CDR3: CASSFLGGSGNIQYF; DNA: TGTGCCAGCAGCTTTTTAGGAGGGTCGGGAAACATTCAGTACTTC
length: 13; D: .; V: TRBV12-3/TRBV12-4; size: few; J: TRBJ1-1; CDR3: CASILGGFTEAFF; DNA: TGTGCCAGCATTCTAGGGGGTTTTACTGAAGCTTTCTTT
length: 18; D: TRBD1; V: TRBV6-5; size: .; J: TRBJ2-1; CDR3: CASSFTELGQGLYNEQFF; DNA: TGTGCCAGCAGTTTCACCGAGTTGGGACAGGGATTATACAATGAGCAGTTCTTC
length: 15; D: TRBD1; V: TRBV27; size: .; J: TRBJ1-1; CDR3: CASSSQGAGSTEAFF; DNA: TGTGCCAGCAGTTCACAGGGGGCTGGGAGCACTGAAGCTTTCTTT
length: 16; D: TRBD2; V: TRBV2; size: .; J: TRBJ2-7; CDR3: CASRGLRLAASYEQYF; DNA: TGTGCCAGCAGGGGGTTGAGACTAGCGGCCTCCTACGAGCAGTACTTC
length: 15; D: TRBD1; V: TRBV7-9; size: few; J: TRBJ2-5; CDR3: CASSPPGQRQETQYF; DNA: TGTGCCAGCAGCCCCCCGGGACAGAGACAAGAGACCCAGTACTTC
length: 14; D: .; V: TRBV18; size: .; J: TRBJ1-4; CDR3: CASSQTRLDEKLFF; DNA: TGTGCCAGCTCACAGACTAGACTGGATGAAAAACTGTTTTTT